This TCR beta chain was obtained from a study of tumor-infiltrating lymphocytes in primary liver carcinoma. From roughly 21-30 mg of unsorted bulk tissue, DNA and RNA were co-extracted together. From roughly 0.55 ug of total RNA, TCR beta-specific cDNA was reverse-transcribed using a constant-region primer. Sequencing libraries for TCR beta derived from three nested multiplex PCR rounds that used slightly modified ARM-PCR. A C-beta reverse primer was combined with TRBV1-TRBV30 forward primers in the first two PCR rounds, and each round had approximately 10 cycles. TCRdb processed the multiplex PCR reads anew with MiXCR; each CDR3 protein has one entry. The repertoire holds around 120,000 distinct CDR3 sequences, around two thirds seen once, with around 9.7% in the top ten. The sample holds many counts of this clonotype. This CDR3 comprises 14 residues. Trimming removed 3 bases at V and 5 bases at J, with 13 bases between.

This chain links TRBV12-3 or TRBV12-4 with TRBJ2-5; D may be TRBD2 (6 bases). The clonotype comes from a woman aged 55-70 years with primary liver carcinoma and hepatitis B virus infection. Sequencing was performed on liver tumor tissue from sampling region 1. The sample's subset: tumor region T1, superior pole. CDR3 sequence reads: CASSFGGKLETQYF. The CDR3, as DNA: TGTGCCAGCAGTTTTGGCGGGAAGCTGGAGACCCAGTACTTC.